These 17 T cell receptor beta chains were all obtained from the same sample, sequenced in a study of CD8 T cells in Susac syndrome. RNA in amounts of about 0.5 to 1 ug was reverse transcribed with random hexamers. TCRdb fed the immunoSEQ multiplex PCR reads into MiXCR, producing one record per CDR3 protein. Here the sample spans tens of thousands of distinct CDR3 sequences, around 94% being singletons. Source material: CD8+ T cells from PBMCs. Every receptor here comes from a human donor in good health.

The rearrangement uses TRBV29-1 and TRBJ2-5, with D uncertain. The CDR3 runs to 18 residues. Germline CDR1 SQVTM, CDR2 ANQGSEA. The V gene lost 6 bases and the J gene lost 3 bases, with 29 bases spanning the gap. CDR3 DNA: TGCAGCGTAGCCTACCCGACCGGACCCGACCCTAAAAAAGAGACCCAGTACTTC. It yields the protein CSVAYPTGPDPKKETQYF.

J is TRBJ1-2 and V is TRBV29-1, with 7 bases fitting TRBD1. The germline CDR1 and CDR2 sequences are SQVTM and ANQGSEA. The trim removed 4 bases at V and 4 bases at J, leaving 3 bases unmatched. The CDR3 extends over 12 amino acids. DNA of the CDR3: TGCAGCGTTGGGGGGGACAGCTATGGCTACACCTTC. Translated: CSVGGDSYGYTF.

CDR3 nucleotide sequence: TGTGCCAGTATCGACACCCACAGGGGGCAACGGTACAATGAGCAGTTCTTC. This translates into CASIDTHRGQRYNEQFF. V usage is TRBV27 and J usage is TRBJ2-1; TRBD1 agrees at 9 bases. V was clipped by 9 bases and J by 4 bases; unmatched bases: 16. The length of the CDR3 is 17 residues. In germline, CDR1 is MNHEY, CDR2 SMNVEV (reference sequence).

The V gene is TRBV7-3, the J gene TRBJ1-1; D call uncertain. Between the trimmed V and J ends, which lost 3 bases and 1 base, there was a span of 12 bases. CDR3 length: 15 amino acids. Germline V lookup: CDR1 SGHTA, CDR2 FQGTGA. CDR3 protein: CASSLDPNWNTEAFF. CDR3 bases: TGTGCCAGCAGCTTGGATCCGAACTGGAACACTGAAGCTTTCTTT. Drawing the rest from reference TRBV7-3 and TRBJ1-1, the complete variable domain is GAGVSQTPSNKVTEKGKYVELRCDPISGHTALYWYRQSLGQGPEFLIYFQGTGAADDSGLPNDRFFAVRPEGSVSTLKIQRTERGDSAVYLCASSLDPNWNTEAFFGQGTRLTVV.

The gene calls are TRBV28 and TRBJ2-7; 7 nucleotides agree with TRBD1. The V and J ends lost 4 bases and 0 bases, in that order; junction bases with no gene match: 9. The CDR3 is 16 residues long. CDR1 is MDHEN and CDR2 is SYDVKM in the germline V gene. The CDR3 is CASSSSRDSRSYEQYF. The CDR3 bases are TGTGCCAGCAGTTCAAGCCGGGACAGTCGCTCCTACGAGCAGTACTTC.

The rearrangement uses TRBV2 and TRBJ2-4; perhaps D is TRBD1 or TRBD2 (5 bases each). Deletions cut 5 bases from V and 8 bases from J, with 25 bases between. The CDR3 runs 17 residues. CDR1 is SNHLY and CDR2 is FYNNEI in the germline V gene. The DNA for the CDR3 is TGTGCCAGCAGTAGCACGGGGCGGATTGGGGTGGAAGACATTCAGTACTTC. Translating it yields CASSSTGRIGVEDIQYF. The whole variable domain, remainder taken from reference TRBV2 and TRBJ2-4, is EPEVTQTPSHQVTQMGQEVILRCVPISNHLYFYWYRQILGQKVEFLVSFYNNEISEKSEIFDDQFSVERPDGSNFTLKIRSTKLEDSAMYFCASSSTGRIGVEDIQYFGAGTRLSVL.

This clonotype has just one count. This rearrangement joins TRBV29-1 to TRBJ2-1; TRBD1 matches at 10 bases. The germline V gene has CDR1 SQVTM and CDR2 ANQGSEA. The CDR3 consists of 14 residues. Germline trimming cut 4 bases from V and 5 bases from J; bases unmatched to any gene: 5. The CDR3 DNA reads TGCAGCGTTGTAGGGACAGGGGTAAACAATGAGCAGTTCTTC. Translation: CSVVGTGVNNEQFF.

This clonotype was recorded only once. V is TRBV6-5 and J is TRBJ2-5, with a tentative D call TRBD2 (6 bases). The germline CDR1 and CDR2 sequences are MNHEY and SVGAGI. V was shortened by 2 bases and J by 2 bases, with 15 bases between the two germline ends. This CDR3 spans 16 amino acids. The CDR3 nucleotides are TGTGCCAGCAGTTACGGGTGGCGGGGCGCACAAGAGACCCAGTACTTC. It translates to CASSYGWRGAQETQYF.

CDR3 loop: CASSPLAHPNEKLFF. The CDR3 bases are TGTGCCAGCAGCCCCCTGGCCCACCCGAATGAAAAACTGTTTTTT. This chain uses TRBV28 with TRBJ1-4; D is undetermined. CDR3 length: 15 amino acids. Looked up from germline, CDR1 is MDHEN and CDR2 is SYDVKM. The V gene lost 6 bases and the J gene lost 5 bases, with 16 bases spanning the gap.

CDR3 protein: CSSGQGSYNEQFF. As DNA, the CDR3 is TGCAGCAGCGGACAGGGGTCCTACAATGAGCAGTTCTTC. The chain is built from TRBV29-1 and TRBJ2-1; 9 bases align to TRBD1. This CDR3 is 13 amino acids long. The germline gives CDR1 SQVTM, CDR2 ANQGSEA. Trimming cost V 8 bases and J 1 base; bases outside gene matches: 3.

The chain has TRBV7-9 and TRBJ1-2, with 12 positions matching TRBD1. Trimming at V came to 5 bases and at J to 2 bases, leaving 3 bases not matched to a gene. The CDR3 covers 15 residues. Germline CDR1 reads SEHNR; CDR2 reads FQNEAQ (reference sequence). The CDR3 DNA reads TGTGCCAGCAGCGCGGGACAGGGGGCGAACTATGGCTACACCTTC. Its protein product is CASSAGQGANYGYTF.

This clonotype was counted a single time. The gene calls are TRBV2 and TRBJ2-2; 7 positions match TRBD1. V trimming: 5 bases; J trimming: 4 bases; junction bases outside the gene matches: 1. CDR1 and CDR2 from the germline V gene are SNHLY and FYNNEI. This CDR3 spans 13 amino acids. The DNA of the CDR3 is TGTGCCAGCAGTTCAGGGGGCACCGGGGAGCTGTTTTTT. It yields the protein CASSSGGTGELFF.

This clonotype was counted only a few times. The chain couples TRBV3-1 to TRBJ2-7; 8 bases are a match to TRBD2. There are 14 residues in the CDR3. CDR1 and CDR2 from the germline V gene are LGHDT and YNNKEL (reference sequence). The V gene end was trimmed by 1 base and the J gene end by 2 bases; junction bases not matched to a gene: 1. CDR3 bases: TGTGCCAGCAGCCAAGTGGGACTAGCCTACGAGCAGTACTTC. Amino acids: CASSQVGLAYEQYF.

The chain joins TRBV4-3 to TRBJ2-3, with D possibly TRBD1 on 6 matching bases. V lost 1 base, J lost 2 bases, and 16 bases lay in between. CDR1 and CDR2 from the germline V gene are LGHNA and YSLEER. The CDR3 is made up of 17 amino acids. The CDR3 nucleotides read TGCGCCAGCAGCCAAGCGGAGACAGGTCCCAACACAGATACGCAGTATTTT. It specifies CASSQAETGPNTDTQYF.

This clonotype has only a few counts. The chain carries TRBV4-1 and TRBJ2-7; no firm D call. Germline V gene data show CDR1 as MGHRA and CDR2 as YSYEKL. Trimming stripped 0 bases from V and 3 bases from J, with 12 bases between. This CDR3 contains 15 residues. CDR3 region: CASSQDRGSYYEQYF. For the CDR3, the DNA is TGCGCCAGCAGCCAAGATCGAGGCTCCTACTACGAGCAGTACTTC.

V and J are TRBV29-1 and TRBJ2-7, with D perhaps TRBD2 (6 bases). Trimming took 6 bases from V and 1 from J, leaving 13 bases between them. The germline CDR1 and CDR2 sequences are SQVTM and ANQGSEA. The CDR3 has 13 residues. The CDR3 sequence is CSVGSGESYEQYF. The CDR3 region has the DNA TGCAGCGTGGGGTCGGGGGAATCCTACGAGCAGTACTTC.

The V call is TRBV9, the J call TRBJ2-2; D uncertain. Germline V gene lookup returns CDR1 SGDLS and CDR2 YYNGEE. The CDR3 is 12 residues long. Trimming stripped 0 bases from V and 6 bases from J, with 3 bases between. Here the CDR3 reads CASSVEAGELFF. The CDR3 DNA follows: TGTGCCAGCAGCGTAGAGGCCGGGGAGCTGTTTTTT.